The 19 T cell receptor beta chains reported below all come from one sample, sequenced in a study of STAT3 mutations in large granular lymphocyte leukemia. Generated by immunoSEQ multiplex PCR, the TCRdb table keeps only in-frame clones and is missing some. Among just over 15,000 clones, roughly 91% were seen once, and the ten largest hold around 10%. Study-wide points: In T-cell large granular lymphocyte leukemia, about half of patients showed multiple immunodominant subclonotypes.

For these receptors, no antigen is known. Sequenced material: peripheral blood mononuclear cells. The receptors derive from a woman between 45 and 65 years old with T-cell large granular lymphocyte leukemia. Some clones in this sample may be carry-over from other donors' samples.

J is TRBJ2-3 and V is TRBV18; no clear D gene. Germline loops: CDR1 KGHSH, CDR2 LQKENI. The CDR3 covers 13 residues. Trimming pared 6 bases from V and 6 bases from J, leaving 13 bases between. The chain's CDR3 is CASSLGPGDTQYF. Here the CDR3 DNA reads TGTGCCAGCTCTCTGGGCCCGGGTGATACGCAGTATTTT. Combining the CDR3 with reference TRBV18 and TRBJ2-3 gives the whole variable domain NAGVMQNPRHLVRRRGQEARLRCSPMKGHSHVYWYRQLPEEGLKFMVYLQKENIIDESGMPKERFSAEFPKEGPSILRIQQVVRGDSAAYFCASSLGPGDTQYFGPGTRLTVL.

The J gene is TRBJ1-5, the V gene TRBV5-5, with 9 bases fitting TRBD1. With V trimmed by 1 base and J by 1 base, 0 bases remained unmatched. CDR3 length: 15 residues. CDR1 is SGHKS and CDR2 is YYEKEE in the germline V gene (reference sequence). CDR3 DNA sequence: TGTGCCAGCAGCTTGACAGGGGGCAGCAATCAGCCCCAGCATTTT. This codes for CASSLTGGSNQPQHF. Combining the CDR3 with reference TRBV5-5 and TRBJ1-5 gives the whole variable domain DAGVTQSPTHLIKTRGQQVTLRCSPISGHKSVSWYQQVLGQGPQFIFQYYEKEERGRGNFPDRFSARQFPNYSSELNVNALLLGDSALYLCASSLTGGSNQPQHFGDGTRLSIL.

This clone is a singleton in its sample. The rearrangement uses TRBV7-9 and TRBJ2-1; D possibly corresponds to TRBD2 (6 bases). Germline CDR1 reads SEHNR; CDR2 reads FQNEAQ (reference sequence). This CDR3 spans 17 amino acids. Trimming stripped 5 bases from V and 4 bases from J, with 21 bases between. CDR3 protein: CASSPSRLAGGYNEQFF. The CDR3 nucleotides read TGTGCCAGCAGCCCAAGCCGGCTAGCCGGAGGGTACAATGAGCAGTTCTTC.

The gene calls are TRBV5-6 and TRBJ1-1; TRBD1 matches 9 bases. The V gene's germline CDR1 is SGHDT and CDR2 YYEEEE. V was pared by 3 bases and J by 5 bases, with 11 bases of the junction left unmatched. This CDR3 comprises 16 residues. This CDR3 reads CASSWGQGEGSTEAFF. CDR3 in DNA: TGTGCCAGCAGCTGGGGACAGGGCGAGGGGAGTACTGAAGCTTTCTTT.

V gene TRBV28 combines with J gene TRBJ1-3; the D is unclear. This CDR3 has 13 amino acids. Trimming shortened V by 7 bases and J by 2 bases, and 9 bases separated the two germline ends. Germline CDR1 MDHEN, CDR2 SYDVKM. CDR3 region: CASTMMAGNTIYF. In DNA form, the CDR3 reads TGTGCCAGCACAATGATGGCTGGAAACACCATATATTTT.

This chain connects TRBV4-1 to TRBJ2-2; 8 bases line up with TRBD2. CDR3 length: 14 residues. V was clipped by 6 bases and J by 4 bases; unmatched bases: 4. Germline V gene sequence: CDR1 MGHRA, CDR2 YSYEKL. CDR3 sequence reads: CASRIAGPTGELFF. For the CDR3, the DNA is TGCGCCAGCAGGATAGCGGGACCCACCGGGGAGCTGTTTTTT.

The rearrangement links TRBV5-1 to TRBJ2-3; 10 nucleotides agree with TRBD1. Germline CDR1 and CDR2: SGHRS and YFSETQ. The CDR3 is made up of 16 amino acids. V gave up 3 bases and J gave up 0 bases; unmatched junction bases: 4. DNA of the CDR3: TGCGCCAGCAGCTCCGACAGGGGGCAGAGCACAGATACGCAGTATTTT. It encodes CASSSDRGQSTDTQYF.

The chain joins TRBV7-9 to TRBJ1-1, with 7 bases lining up with TRBD1. The CDR3 sequence is 15 residues long. Trimming took 3 bases from V and 4 from J; bases not matched to a gene: 8. The germline gives CDR1 SEHNR, CDR2 FQNEAQ (reference sequence). CDR3 DNA sequence: TGTGCCAGCAGCTTCCGGACAGGTTCTCGCACTGAAGCTTTCTTT. Translating gives CASSFRTGSRTEAFF.

The V and J genes are TRBV7-9 and TRBJ1-1; no clear D. Trimming pared 1 base from V and 1 base from J, leaving 7 bases between. Germline values: CDR1 SEHNR, CDR2 FQNEAQ (reference sequence). This CDR3 has 14 residues. As DNA, the CDR3 is TGTGCCAGCAGCTTAGTCCGCGAGAACACTGAAGCTTTCTTT. It is translated as CASSLVRENTEAFF.

The CDR3, as DNA: TGCGCCAGCAGCCAAGGGCCAGCGGGAGTTGACACCGGGGAGCTGTTTTTT. Protein: CASSQGPAGVDTGELFF. J is TRBJ2-2 and V is TRBV4-3, with 8 positions matching TRBD2. Germline lookup yields CDR1 LGHNA and CDR2 YSLEER. The J segment lost 3 bases and the V segment lost 1 base, leaving 7 bases of the junction unmatched. This CDR3 has 17 amino acids.

J is TRBJ2-5 and V is TRBV5-4; D unclear. The CDR3 extends over 14 amino acids. The germline gives CDR1 SGHNT, CDR2 YYREEE (reference sequence). V was pared by 0 bases and J by 5 bases, with 11 bases between. CDR3 in amino acids: CASSLARSAETQYF. The CDR3 DNA sequence: TGTGCCAGCAGCTTGGCCAGGTCTGCTGAGACCCAGTACTTC.

The chain links TRBV6-6 to TRBJ1-2; TRBD1 might be the D (6 bases). CDR1 is MNHNY, CDR2 SVGAGI, per germline (reference sequence). CDR3 length: 15 amino acids. Between the trimmed V and J ends, which lost 2 bases and 6 bases, there was a span of 16 bases. CDR3 region: CASSYGGTGFDGYTF. CDR3 in DNA: TGTGCCAGCAGTTACGGCGGTACAGGGTTCGATGGCTACACCTTC.

This chain joins TRBV10-3 and TRBJ1-1; D not certain. The CDR3 is 12 amino acids. With 1 base removed from V and 4 bases from J, the gap between germline ends came to 4 bases. Germline V lookup: CDR1 ENHRY, CDR2 SYGVKD. CDR3 nucleotide sequence: TGTGCCATCAGTGAGTGGGGCACTGAAGCTTTCTTT. This codes for CAISEWGTEAFF.

This clone was seen a few times. This chain uses TRBV6-1 with TRBJ1-5; tentatively, D is TRBD1 (5 bases). The germline V and J ends were trimmed by 6 bases and 7 bases, with 16 bases remaining between them. Looked up from germline, CDR1 is MNHNS and CDR2 is SASEGT. The CDR3 length is 14 residues. CDR3 nucleotides: TGTGCCAGCAGGGTCGGGACCCTGGGGCAGCCCCAGCATTTT. It yields the protein CASRVGTLGQPQHF.

The chain has TRBV19 and TRBJ2-1; TRBD2 matches 10 bases. Per the germline V gene, CDR1 is LNHDA and CDR2 is SQIVND (reference sequence). The CDR3 runs to 15 residues. The ends lost 6 bases at V and 4 bases at J; junction bases unmatched: 6. In DNA form, the CDR3 reads TGTGCCAGTAGCCGGCGGACTAGCGGATACAATGAGCAGTTCTTC. The encoded protein is CASSRRTSGYNEQFF.

The rearrangement uses TRBV28 and TRBJ2-3, with 9 bases matching TRBD2. V lost 5 bases and J lost 6; bases outside the gene matches: 9. Germline assignment: CDR1 MDHEN and CDR2 SYDVKM. The CDR3 is made up of 15 amino acids. The CDR3 DNA is TGTGCCAGCAGTATAGCGGGAGTGGGACAGGATACGCAGTATTTT. This translates into CASSIAGVGQDTQYF.

The chain is built from TRBV28 and TRBJ1-1, with D possibly TRBD1 on 6 matching bases. V was cut by 6 bases and J by 7 bases, with 15 bases left in between. The CDR3 has 13 residues. Germline V gene sequence: CDR1 MDHEN, CDR2 SYDVKM. The CDR3: CASSRGGTVEAFF. Written as DNA, the CDR3 is TGTGCCAGCAGCCGCGGGGGCACGGTTGAAGCTTTCTTT.

This chain links TRBV7-9 with TRBJ2-1; D is possibly TRBD1 (5 bases). Deletions cut 5 bases from V and 1 base from J, with 12 bases between. The CDR3 is made up of 15 amino acids. CDR1 and CDR2 (germline): SEHNR, FQNEAQ (reference sequence). CDR3 bases: TGTGCCAGCAGCCAGGGCAGGGCTTCCTACAATGAGCAGTTCTTC. Its translation: CASSQGRASYNEQFF.

The chain has TRBV15 and TRBJ1-2, with D tentatively TRBD1 (6 bases). The germline V gene encodes CDR1 LNHNV and CDR2 YYDKDF (reference sequence). Trimming stripped 5 bases from V and 4 bases from J, with 11 bases between. This CDR3 comprises 13 residues. The CDR3, as DNA: TGTGCCACCAGCTCGGACAGACGCTATGGCTACACCTTC. Encoded protein: CATSSDRRYGYTF.